Presented here are 25 T cell receptor beta chains from one specimen sequenced in a study of T cell repertoires in cytomegalovirus infection. Antigen specificity for these receptors is unknown. In TCRdb, the reads were re-called with MiXCR into one record per CDR3 protein. The data show roughly 920,000 distinct CDR3 sequences, around 32% seen once. Specimen: cultured CD8+ T cells from PBMCs, collected from culture after CMV antigen stimulation. The receptors here all came from a human donor in good health (CMV status not recorded). Some clones in this sample may be carry-over from other donors' samples.

This clonotype was seen more than once but under ten times. The rearrangement links TRBV27 to TRBJ2-4; tentatively, D is TRBD2 (5 bases). The germline V and J ends were trimmed by 8 bases and 0 bases, with 14 bases remaining between them. Germline lookup yields CDR1 MNHEY and CDR2 SMNVEV (reference sequence). The CDR3 is 15 amino acids. CDR3 sequence reads: CASCDYPIAKNIQYF. The CDR3 DNA sequence: TGTGCCAGCTGCGACTACCCTATAGCCAAAAACATTCAGTACTTC.

V gene TRBV15 combines with J gene TRBJ1-4, with D possibly being TRBD1 (5 bases). This CDR3 is built from 16 residues. The germline gives CDR1 LNHNV, CDR2 YYDKDF (reference sequence). Trimming cost V 2 bases and J 1 base, with 11 bases left between them. This CDR3 reads CATSRLPGGTNEKLFF. The CDR3 region has the DNA TGTGCCACCAGCAGACTCCCCGGGGGAACTAATGAAAAACTGTTTTTT.

The CDR3 loop reads CASSESRQGYAEAFF. The CDR3 nucleotides read TGCGCCAGCAGCGAAAGCAGGCAGGGTTACGCTGAAGCTTTCTTT. The chain has TRBV4-3 and TRBJ1-1; a weak D match, TRBD1 (5 bases). CDR1 is LGHNA, CDR2 YSLEER, per germline. The V and J ends lost 5 bases and 6 bases respectively, with 19 bases between them. The CDR3 loop spans 15 amino acids.

This clonotype has more than one count but fewer than ten. V and J are TRBV4-3 and TRBJ1-1; no clear D. V was shortened by 1 base and J by 5 bases, with 17 bases between the two germline ends. The CDR3 covers 16 residues. The germline CDR1 and CDR2 sequences are LGHNA and YSLEER. Here the CDR3 reads CASSQVTGPLPTEAFF. The CDR3 nucleotides are TGCGCCAGCAGCCAAGTAACCGGACCTCTGCCAACTGAAGCTTTCTTT.

The chain carries TRBV18 and TRBJ1-2; 7 nucleotides line up with TRBD1. From germline, CDR1 is KGHSH and CDR2 LQKENI. V shed 6 bases, J shed 4 bases, and the junction held 5 bases outside the gene matches. The CDR3 totals 13 residues. DNA of the CDR3: TGTGCCAGCTCGACCCGGGACAGCTATGGCTACACCTTC. Its translation: CASSTRDSYGYTF.

The chain uses TRBV9 and TRBJ1-1, with 9 bases lining up with TRBD1. The V gene's germline CDR1 is SGDLS and CDR2 YYNGEE. CDR3 length: 18 amino acids. V was pared by 4 bases and J by 3 bases, with 16 bases of the junction left unmatched. In DNA form, the CDR3 reads TGTGCCAGCAGCTATACTGGGACAGGGCTTACTAAGGACACTGAAGCTTTCTTT. Residues: CASSYTGTGLTKDTEAFF. The whole variable domain, filled in from reference TRBV9 and TRBJ1-1, reads DSGVTQTPKHLITATGQRVTLRCSPRSGDLSVYWYQQSLDQGLQFLIQYYNGEERAKGNILERFSAQQFPDLHSELNLSSLELGDSALYFCASSYTGTGLTKDTEAFFGQGTRLTVV.

The chain joins TRBV2 to TRBJ2-7; the D is unclear. The CDR3 spans 12 residues. The germline V and J ends were trimmed by 10 bases and 1 base, with 11 bases remaining between them. Germline CDR1 and CDR2: SNHLY and FYNNEI. The CDR3 DNA reads TGTGCCACCAAGGACGGATCCTACGAGCAGTACGTC. It yields the protein CATKDGSYEQYV.

A few counts support this clonotype. This chain connects TRBV2 to TRBJ1-1, with TRBD1 matching 7 bases. CDR3 length: 15 residues. Germline V CDR1 and CDR2: SNHLY, FYNNEI. The CDR3 region has the DNA TGTGCGGCCAGCAGTGAGTGGAGGGGGCGGACTGAAGCTTTCTTT. It yields the protein CAASSEWRGRTEAFF.

This chain uses TRBV7-3 with TRBJ2-3, with a weak D call TRBD1 (6 bases). Trimming took 6 bases from V and 2 from J, leaving 12 bases between them. Per the germline V gene, CDR1 is SGHTA and CDR2 is FQGTGA. The CDR3 length is 14 residues. CDR3 DNA: TGTGCCAGCAGATCCGGACAGTCCACAGATACGCAGTATTTT. It translates to CASRSGQSTDTQYF.

The chain employs TRBV20-1 and TRBJ2-3; 11 bases are shared with TRBD2. The germline V gene has CDR1 DFQATT and CDR2 SNEGSKA (reference sequence). The CDR3 has 19 residues. With V trimmed by 3 bases and J by 6 bases, 20 bases remained unmatched. The CDR3: CSARGSLLGASGGRDTQYF. DNA of the CDR3: TGCAGTGCTAGGGGTTCCCTTCTGGGGGCTAGCGGGGGGCGGGATACGCAGTATTTT.

This clonotype showed up just a few times. V usage is TRBV7-2 and J usage is TRBJ1-2; 7 bases agree with TRBD1. CDR1 SGHTA and CDR2 FQGNSA come from the germline V gene. Unmatched junction bases numbered 2, after V lost 1 base and J lost 3 bases. This CDR3 is 14 amino acids long. Here the CDR3 reads CASSLGDSYYGYTF. The CDR3 DNA follows: TGTGCCAGCAGCTTAGGGGACAGTTACTATGGCTACACCTTC. Full variable domain (outside the CDR3, taken from reference TRBV7-2 and TRBJ1-2): GAGVSQSPSNKVTEKGKDVELRCDPISGHTALYWYRQSLGQGLEFLIYFQGNSAPDKSGLPSDRFSAERTGGSVSTLTIQRTQQEDSAVYLCASSLGDSYYGYTFGSGTRLTVV.

This clonotype has at least ten counts. V usage is TRBV7-9 and J usage is TRBJ1-5, with 7 bases lining up with TRBD1. This CDR3 has 14 residues. Germline V gene data show CDR1 as SEHNR and CDR2 as FQNEAQ (reference sequence). V shed 0 bases, J shed 4 bases, and the junction held 0 bases outside the gene matches. The CDR3 nucleotides read TGTGCCAGCAGCTTAGCGACAGGGAATCAGCCCCAGCATTTT. As protein: CASSLATGNQPQHF.

The chain recombines TRBV4-1 with TRBJ1-1; no reliable D call. CDR1 and CDR2 from the germline V gene are MGHRA and YSYEKL. The CDR3 contains 15 residues. Trimming stripped 0 bases from V and 5 bases from J, with 13 bases between. CDR3 region: CASSQEWGLVTEAFF. The CDR3 DNA sequence: TGCGCCAGCAGCCAAGAGTGGGGTTTGGTTACTGAAGCTTTCTTT.

The gene calls are TRBV29-1 and TRBJ2-1; 8 bases line up with TRBD1. Looked up from germline, CDR1 is SQVTM and CDR2 is ANQGSEA. After removal of 0 bases from V and 2 bases from J, the junction contained 6 bases not matched to a gene. This CDR3 is built from 16 residues. CDR3: CSVEEEDRVAYNEQFF. The CDR3 coding sequence is TGCAGCGTTGAAGAGGAGGACAGGGTAGCCTACAATGAGCAGTTCTTC.

This clonotype was detected only a few times. The rearrangement joins TRBV20-1 to TRBJ2-7, with 7 nucleotides matching TRBD2. The length of the CDR3 is 12 residues. Germline values: CDR1 DFQATT, CDR2 SNEGSKA (reference sequence). V lost 3 bases, J lost 3 bases, and 2 bases stayed unmatched. The CDR3, as DNA: TGCAGTGCTAGCGGGGGGAGCTACGAGCAGTACTTC. It yields the protein CSASGGSYEQYF.

A few counts support this clonotype. J is TRBJ1-6 and V is TRBV10-3; D uncertain. Trimming took 2 bases from V and 0 from J, leaving 11 bases between them. Looked up from germline, CDR1 is ENHRY and CDR2 is SYGVKD. The CDR3 totals 17 residues. The CDR3 DNA reads TGTGCCATCAGTGAGGACGGAAACCGCTCCTATAATTCACCCCTCCACTTT. Protein: CAISEDGNRSYNSPLHF.

A few counts support this clonotype. The chain combines TRBV28 with TRBJ1-4, with a weak D call TRBD1 (5 bases). Between the trimmed V and J ends, which lost 1 base and 7 bases, there was a span of 10 bases. This CDR3 has 14 residues. CDR1 and CDR2 (germline): MDHEN, SYDVKM. The CDR3 sequence: CASSLSPGGEKLFF. Here the CDR3 DNA reads TGTGCCAGCAGTTTATCTCCTGGGGGTGAAAAACTGTTTTTT.

This CDR3 reads CASSDQGGYGYTF. The CDR3 DNA reads as TGTGCCAGTAGTGACCAGGGAGGCTATGGCTACACCTTC. The chain carries TRBV19 and TRBJ1-2; D might be TRBD1 (5 bases). CDR3 length: 13 amino acids. The V end lost 5 bases, the J end lost 4 bases, and 11 bases lay between the germline ends. Germline V gives CDR1 LNHDA, CDR2 SQIVND (reference sequence).

This clonotype was seen only a few times. V and J are TRBV6-1 and TRBJ1-5; perhaps TRBD1 as D (6 bases). The V and J ends lost 2 bases and 4 bases respectively, with 12 bases between them. CDR1 and CDR2 from the germline V gene are MNHNS and SASEGT. The CDR3 runs 15 residues. This CDR3 reads CASSERWQGNQPQHF. The CDR3 region has the DNA TGTGCCAGCAGTGAACGGTGGCAGGGGAATCAGCCCCAGCATTTT.

This clonotype was recorded at least ten times. This chain uses TRBV7-2 with TRBJ1-1, with a tentative D call TRBD1 (5 bases). The CDR3 runs to 15 residues. Trimming cost V 5 bases and J 1 base, with 14 bases left between them. Germline assignment: CDR1 SGHTA and CDR2 FQGNSA. CDR3 amino acids: CASSRRKGSNTEAFF. CDR3 bases: TGTGCCAGCAGCCGACGGAAGGGGTCGAACACTGAAGCTTTCTTT. Drawing the rest from reference TRBV7-2 and TRBJ1-1, the complete variable domain is GAGVSQSPSNKVTEKGKDVELRCDPISGHTALYWYRQSLGQGLEFLIYFQGNSAPDKSGLPSDRFSAERTGGSVSTLTIQRTQQEDSAVYLCASSRRKGSNTEAFFGQGTRLTVV.

The table lists this clonotype with a few counts. The CDR3: CASSPTGGDQETQYF. The CDR3 DNA reads as TGTGCCAGCTCACCAACGGGTGGTGATCAAGAGACCCAGTACTTC. The gene calls are TRBV18 and TRBJ2-5; D remains unclear. The V gene lost 2 bases and the J gene lost 2 bases, with 12 bases spanning the gap. CDR3 length: 15 amino acids. Germline-derived CDR1 and CDR2 are KGHSH and LQKENI.

As to this clonotype: A much larger clone sits a single nucleotide away, making a read error possible. The CDR3 loop reads CVSSKRETQYF. CDR3 bases: TGTGTCAGCAGCAAAAGGGAGACCCAGTACTTC. This chain links TRBV7-8 with TRBJ2-5; D is uncertain. Per the germline V gene, CDR1 is SGHVS and CDR2 is FQNEAQ. The CDR3 runs to 11 residues.

V usage is TRBV19 and J usage is TRBJ1-5, with D possibly matching TRBD1 (5 bases). The V and J ends lost 7 bases and 2 bases respectively, with 9 bases between them. From germline, CDR1 is LNHDA and CDR2 SQIVND (reference sequence). This CDR3 contains 13 residues. Here the CDR3 DNA reads TGTGCCAGTAATTTGGGGGGCAATCAGCCCCAGCATTTT. This translates into CASNLGGNQPQHF.

In this sample, this clonotype turned up a few times. The chain couples TRBV7-6 to TRBJ2-1; 7 nucleotides agree with TRBD1. This CDR3 has 14 amino acids. Germline values: CDR1 SGHVS, CDR2 FNYEAQ. Trimming removed 1 base from V and 8 bases from J; junction bases left unmatched: 5. In DNA, the CDR3 is TGTGCCAGCAGCTTAGAGACAGGGATGGATGAGCAGTTCTTC. This translates into CASSLETGMDEQFF. Full variable domain (outside the CDR3, taken from reference TRBV7-6 and TRBJ2-1): GAGVSQSPRYKVTKRGQDVALRCDPISGHVSLYWYRQALGQGPEFLTYFNYEAQQDKSGLPNDRFSAERPEGSISTLTIQRTEQRDSAMYRCASSLETGMDEQFFGPGTRLTVL.

This clonotype was seen only a few times. The chain links TRBV10-3 to TRBJ2-1; D is possibly TRBD1 (6 bases). This CDR3 is built from 16 residues. Germline-derived CDR1 and CDR2 are ENHRY and SYGVKD. Trimming removed 6 bases at V and 3 bases at J, with 18 bases between. CDR3 amino acids: CAISKAQGAVYNEQFF. CDR3 DNA: TGTGCCATCAGCAAGGCACAGGGAGCGGTCTACAATGAGCAGTTCTTC.